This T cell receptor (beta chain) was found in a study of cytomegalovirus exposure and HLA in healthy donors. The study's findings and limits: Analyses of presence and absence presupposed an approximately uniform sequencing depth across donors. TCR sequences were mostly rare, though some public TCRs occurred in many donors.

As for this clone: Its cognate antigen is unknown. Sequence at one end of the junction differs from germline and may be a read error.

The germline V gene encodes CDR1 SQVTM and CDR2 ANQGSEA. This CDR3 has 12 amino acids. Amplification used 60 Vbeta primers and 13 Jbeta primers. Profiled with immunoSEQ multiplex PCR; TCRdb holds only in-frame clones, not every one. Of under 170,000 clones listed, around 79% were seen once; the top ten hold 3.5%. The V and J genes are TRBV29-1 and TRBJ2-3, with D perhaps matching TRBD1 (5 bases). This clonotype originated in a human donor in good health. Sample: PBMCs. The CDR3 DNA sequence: TGCAGCGTGGAAGGGTCAGGGGATACGCAGTATTTT. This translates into CSVEGSGDTQYF.